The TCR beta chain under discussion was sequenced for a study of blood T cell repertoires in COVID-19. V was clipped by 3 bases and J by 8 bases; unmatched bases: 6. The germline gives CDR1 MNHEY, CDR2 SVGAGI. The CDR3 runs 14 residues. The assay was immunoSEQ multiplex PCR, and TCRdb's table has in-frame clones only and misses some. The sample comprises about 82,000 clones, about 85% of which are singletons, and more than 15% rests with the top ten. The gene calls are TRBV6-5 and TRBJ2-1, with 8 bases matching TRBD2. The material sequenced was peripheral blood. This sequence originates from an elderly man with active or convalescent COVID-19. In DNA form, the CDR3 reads TGTGCCAGCAGTTATCGGACTAGCCTTGATGAGCAGTTCTTC. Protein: CASSYRTSLDEQFF.